This is a list of T cell receptor beta chains from one sample in a study of shared clonotypes between healthy human individuals. TCRdb keeps only in-frame clones here, not all; method: immunoSEQ multiplex PCR. This table has about 2.4 million clones, just over 90% appearing once. The sequencing sample was made of naive CD4+ T cells sorted from blood. The receptors here all came from a young man in good health. Each CDR3 is given with its conserved first and last residue. D genes are given only for firm matches. Not every row has a clone size; where given, it reads once, few, many or a size class.

d_gene: .
abundance: .
j_gene: TRBJ2-5
v_gene: TRBV20-1
CDR3nt: TGCAGTGCTAGAGCGTTAGAGACCCAGTACTTC
CDR3aa: CSARALETQYF

d_gene: .
abundance: .
j_gene: TRBJ2-3
v_gene: TRBV18
CDR3nt: TGTGCCAGCTCACCTTGGCAGGGGACAGATACGCAGTATTTT
CDR3aa: CASSPWQGTDTQYF

d_gene: .
abundance: .
j_gene: TRBJ1-5
v_gene: TRBV10-3
CDR3nt: TGTGCCATCAGTGAGGGGACGGGTGGAAATCAGCCCCAGCATTTT
CDR3aa: CAISEGTGGNQPQHF

d_gene: TRBD2
abundance: .
j_gene: TRBJ2-5
v_gene: TRBV27
CDR3nt: TGTGCCAGCGGACGGTCCTTTAGCGGGATCCAAGAGACCCAGTACTTC
CDR3aa: CASGRSFSGIQETQYF

d_gene: TRBD1
abundance: .
j_gene: TRBJ2-2
v_gene: TRBV10-3
CDR3nt: TGTGCCATCAGTACAGGGGTCGGGGAGCTGTTTTTT
CDR3aa: CAISTGVGELFF

d_gene: TRBD1
abundance: .
j_gene: TRBJ2-7
v_gene: TRBV18
CDR3nt: TGTGCCAGCTCACCTAAGACAGGGGACCCCTACGAGCAGTACTTC
CDR3aa: CASSPKTGDPYEQYF

d_gene: .
abundance: .
j_gene: TRBJ1-4
v_gene: TRBV21-1
CDR3nt: TGTGCCAGCAGCAAAGTACTGACAGGGCTTGAAAAACTGTTTTTT
CDR3aa: CASSKVLTGLEKLFF

d_gene: .
abundance: .
j_gene: TRBJ2-2
v_gene: TRBV7-6
CDR3nt: TGTGCCAGCAGCTCTCTAGGGCCCGGGGAGCTGTTTTTT
CDR3aa: CASSSLGPGELFF

d_gene: TRBD1
abundance: .
j_gene: TRBJ2-3
v_gene: TRBV18
CDR3nt: TGTGCCAGCTCACCACGCGGACAGGGCACAGATACGCAGTATTTT
CDR3aa: CASSPRGQGTDTQYF

d_gene: TRBD2
abundance: .
j_gene: TRBJ2-5
v_gene: TRBV6-6
CDR3nt: TGTGCCAGCGGGACTACACAAGAGACCCAGTACTTC
CDR3aa: CASGTTQETQYF

d_gene: .
abundance: .
j_gene: TRBJ1-2
v_gene: TRBV4-1
CDR3nt: TGCGCCAGCAGCCAAGATAGTTACAATAACTATGGCTACACCTTC
CDR3aa: CASSQDSYNNYGYTF

d_gene: .
abundance: .
j_gene: TRBJ1-5
v_gene: TRBV6-5
CDR3nt: TGTGCCAGCAGACGGGACTCCACCAATCAGCCCCAGCATTTT
CDR3aa: CASRRDSTNQPQHF

d_gene: TRBD1
abundance: .
j_gene: TRBJ2-2
v_gene: TRBV7-9
CDR3nt: TGTGCCAGCAGCCGACCGACAGGGCTCACGAACACCGGGGAGCTGTTTTTT
CDR3aa: CASSRPTGLTNTGELFF

d_gene: .
abundance: once
j_gene: TRBJ1-5
v_gene: TRBV28
CDR3nt: TGTGCCAGCAGTCAAAACGGGGAGGCTCAGCCCCAGCATTTT
CDR3aa: CASSQNGEAQPQHF

d_gene: TRBD1
abundance: .
j_gene: TRBJ1-4
v_gene: TRBV5-1
CDR3nt: TGCGCCAGCAGCATAGGGACAGGGGAAAGTGGAAAACTGTTTTTT
CDR3aa: CASSIGTGESGKLFF

d_gene: .
abundance: .
j_gene: TRBJ1-2
v_gene: TRBV11-2
CDR3nt: TGTGCCAGCAGCCAAACAGCTAACTATGGCTACACCTTC
CDR3aa: CASSQTANYGYTF

d_gene: .
abundance: .
j_gene: TRBJ1-6
v_gene: TRBV2
CDR3nt: TGTGCCAGCAGTGAGATGGGGGGATATTCACCCCTCCACTTT
CDR3aa: CASSEMGGYSPLHF

d_gene: .
abundance: .
j_gene: TRBJ2-5
v_gene: TRBV5-1
CDR3nt: TGCGCCAGCAGCTACAGCCGACAGGAAGAGACCCAGTACTTC
CDR3aa: CASSYSRQEETQYF

d_gene: .
abundance: .
j_gene: TRBJ2-7
v_gene: TRBV7-2
CDR3nt: TGTGCCAGCAGCTTATTATACTTCTCCTACGAGCAGTACTTC
CDR3aa: CASSLLYFSYEQYF

d_gene: .
abundance: .
j_gene: TRBJ2-7
v_gene: TRBV2
CDR3nt: TGTGCCAGCAGTGAAGGACAGATTTACTACGAGCAGTACTTC
CDR3aa: CASSEGQIYYEQYF

d_gene: TRBD2
abundance: once
j_gene: TRBJ2-3
v_gene: TRBV5-1
CDR3nt: TGCGCCAGCAGCACAGGGGCTAGCGGGAGTGTTGTCAAGGATACGCAGTATTTT
CDR3aa: CASSTGASGSVVKDTQYF

d_gene: .
abundance: .
j_gene: TRBJ1-4
v_gene: TRBV19
CDR3nt: TGTGCCAGTAGCCCCCCGAAAGATGAAAAACTGTTTTTT
CDR3aa: CASSPPKDEKLFF